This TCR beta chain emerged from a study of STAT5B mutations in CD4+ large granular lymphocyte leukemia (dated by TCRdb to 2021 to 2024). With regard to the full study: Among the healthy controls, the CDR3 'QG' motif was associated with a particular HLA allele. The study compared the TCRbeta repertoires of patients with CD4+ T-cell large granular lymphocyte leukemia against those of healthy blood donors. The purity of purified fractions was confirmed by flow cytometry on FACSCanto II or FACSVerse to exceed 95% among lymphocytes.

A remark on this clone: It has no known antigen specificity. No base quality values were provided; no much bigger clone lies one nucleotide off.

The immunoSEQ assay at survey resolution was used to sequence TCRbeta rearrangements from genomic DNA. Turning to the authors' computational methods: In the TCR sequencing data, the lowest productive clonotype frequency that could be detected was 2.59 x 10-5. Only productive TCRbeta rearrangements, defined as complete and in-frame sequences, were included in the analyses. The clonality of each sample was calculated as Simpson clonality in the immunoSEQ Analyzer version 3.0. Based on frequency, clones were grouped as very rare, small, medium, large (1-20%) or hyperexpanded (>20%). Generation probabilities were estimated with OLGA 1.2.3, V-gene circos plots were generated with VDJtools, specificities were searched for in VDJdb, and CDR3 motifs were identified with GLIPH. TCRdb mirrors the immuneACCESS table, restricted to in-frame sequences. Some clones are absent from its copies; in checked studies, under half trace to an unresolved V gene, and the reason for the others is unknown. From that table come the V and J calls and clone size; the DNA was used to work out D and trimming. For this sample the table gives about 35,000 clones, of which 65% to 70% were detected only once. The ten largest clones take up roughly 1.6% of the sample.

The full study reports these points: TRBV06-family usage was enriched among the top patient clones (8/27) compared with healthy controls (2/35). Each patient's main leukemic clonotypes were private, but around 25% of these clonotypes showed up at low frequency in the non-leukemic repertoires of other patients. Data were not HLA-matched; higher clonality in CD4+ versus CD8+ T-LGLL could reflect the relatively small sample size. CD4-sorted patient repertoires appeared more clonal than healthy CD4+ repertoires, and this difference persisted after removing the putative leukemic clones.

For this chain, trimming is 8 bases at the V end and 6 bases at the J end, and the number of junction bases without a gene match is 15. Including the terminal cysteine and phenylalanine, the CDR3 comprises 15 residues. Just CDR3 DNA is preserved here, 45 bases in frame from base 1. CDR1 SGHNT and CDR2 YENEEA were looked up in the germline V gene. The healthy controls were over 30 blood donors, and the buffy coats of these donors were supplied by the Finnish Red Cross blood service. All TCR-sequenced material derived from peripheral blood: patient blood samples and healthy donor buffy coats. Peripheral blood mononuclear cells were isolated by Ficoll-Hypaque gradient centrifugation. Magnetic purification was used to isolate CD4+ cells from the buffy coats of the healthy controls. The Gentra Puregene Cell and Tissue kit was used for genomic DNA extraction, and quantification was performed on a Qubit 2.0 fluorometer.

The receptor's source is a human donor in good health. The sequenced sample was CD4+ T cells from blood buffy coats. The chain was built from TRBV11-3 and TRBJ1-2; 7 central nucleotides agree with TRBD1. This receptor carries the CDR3 CASSLSTGSLDGYTF. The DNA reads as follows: TGTGCCAGCTCCCTTTCGACAGGGTCGCTCGATGGCTACACCTTC. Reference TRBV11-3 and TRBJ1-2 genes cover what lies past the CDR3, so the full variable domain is EAGVVQSPRYKIIEKKQPVAFWCNPISGHNTLYWYLQNLGQGPELLIRYENEEAVDDSQLPKDRFSAERLKGVDSTLKIQPAELGDSAVYLCASSLSTGSLDGYTFGSGTRLTVV.